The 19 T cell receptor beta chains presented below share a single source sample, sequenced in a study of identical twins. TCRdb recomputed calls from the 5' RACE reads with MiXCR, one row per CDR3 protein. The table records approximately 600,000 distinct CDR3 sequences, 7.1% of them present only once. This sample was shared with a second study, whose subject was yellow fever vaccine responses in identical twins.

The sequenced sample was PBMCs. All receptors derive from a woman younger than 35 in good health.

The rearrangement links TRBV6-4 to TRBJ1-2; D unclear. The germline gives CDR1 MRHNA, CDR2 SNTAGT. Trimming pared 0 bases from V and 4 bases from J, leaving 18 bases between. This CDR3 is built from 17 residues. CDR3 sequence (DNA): TGTGCCAGCAGTGACTCCCTGTTGGGCGAGGGCGCCTATGGCTACACCTTC. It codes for CASSDSLLGEGAYGYTF.

CDR3 coding DNA: TGTGCCAGCAGTTTAGCCTCATTCCTAGCGGGCGACACCGGGGAGCTGTTTTTT. This encodes CASSLASFLAGDTGELFF. The chain employs TRBV12-3 or TRBV12-4 and TRBJ2-2; 8 bases map to TRBD2. The CDR3 is 18 amino acids. V shed 0 bases and J 3 bases; nucleotides not matched to a gene: 9.

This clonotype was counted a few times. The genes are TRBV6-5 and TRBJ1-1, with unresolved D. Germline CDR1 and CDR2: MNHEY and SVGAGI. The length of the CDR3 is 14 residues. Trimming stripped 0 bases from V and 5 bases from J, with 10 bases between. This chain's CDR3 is CASSYSNTETEAFF. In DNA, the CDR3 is TGTGCCAGCAGTTACTCAAATACAGAAACTGAAGCTTTCTTT.

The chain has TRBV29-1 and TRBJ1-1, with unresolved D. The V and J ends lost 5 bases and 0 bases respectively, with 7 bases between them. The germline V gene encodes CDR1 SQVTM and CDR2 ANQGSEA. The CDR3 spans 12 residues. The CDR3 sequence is CSVRRMNTEAFF. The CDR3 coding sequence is TGCAGCGTTCGGCGTATGAACACTGAAGCTTTCTTT.

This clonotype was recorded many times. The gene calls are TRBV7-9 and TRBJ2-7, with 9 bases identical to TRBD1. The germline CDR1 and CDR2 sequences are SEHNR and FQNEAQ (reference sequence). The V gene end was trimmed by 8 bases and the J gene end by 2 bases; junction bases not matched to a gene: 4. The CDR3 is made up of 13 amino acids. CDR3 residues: CASAGTGTYEQYF. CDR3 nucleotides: TGTGCCAGCGCCGGGACAGGGACCTACGAGCAGTACTTC.

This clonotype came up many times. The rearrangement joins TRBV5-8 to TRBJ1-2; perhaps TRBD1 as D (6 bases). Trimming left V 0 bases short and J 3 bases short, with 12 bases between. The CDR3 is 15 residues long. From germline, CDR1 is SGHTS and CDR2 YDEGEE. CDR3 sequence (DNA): TGTGCCAGCAGCTTGGGAACAGGGCTCCACTATGGCTACACCTTC. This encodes CASSLGTGLHYGYTF.

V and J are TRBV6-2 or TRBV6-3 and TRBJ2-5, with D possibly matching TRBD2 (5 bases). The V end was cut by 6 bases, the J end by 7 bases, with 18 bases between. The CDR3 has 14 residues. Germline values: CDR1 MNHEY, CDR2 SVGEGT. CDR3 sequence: CASSSWRPMGTQYF. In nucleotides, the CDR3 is TGTGCCAGCAGCTCGTGGAGGCCGATGGGGACCCAGTACTTC.

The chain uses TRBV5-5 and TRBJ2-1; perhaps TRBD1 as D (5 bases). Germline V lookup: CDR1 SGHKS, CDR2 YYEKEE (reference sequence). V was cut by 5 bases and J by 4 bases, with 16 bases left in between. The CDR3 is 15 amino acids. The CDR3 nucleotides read TGTGCCAGCAGACACGGGCAGGGTGATTACAATGAGCAGTTCTTC. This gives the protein CASRHGQGDYNEQFF.

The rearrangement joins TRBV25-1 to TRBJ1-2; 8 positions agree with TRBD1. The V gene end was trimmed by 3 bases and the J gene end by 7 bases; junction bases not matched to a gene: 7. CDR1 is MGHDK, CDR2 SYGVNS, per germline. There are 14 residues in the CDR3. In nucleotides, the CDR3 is TGTGCCAGCAGTGATCCGGACAGGGTTGCTGGCTACACCTTC. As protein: CASSDPDRVAGYTF.

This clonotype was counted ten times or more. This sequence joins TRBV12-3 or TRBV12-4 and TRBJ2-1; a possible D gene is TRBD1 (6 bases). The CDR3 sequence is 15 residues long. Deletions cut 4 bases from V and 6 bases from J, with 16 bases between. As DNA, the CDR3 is TGTGCCAGCAGTTCCCCGGACAGCCCCCTCAATGAGCAGTTCTTC. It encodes CASSSPDSPLNEQFF.

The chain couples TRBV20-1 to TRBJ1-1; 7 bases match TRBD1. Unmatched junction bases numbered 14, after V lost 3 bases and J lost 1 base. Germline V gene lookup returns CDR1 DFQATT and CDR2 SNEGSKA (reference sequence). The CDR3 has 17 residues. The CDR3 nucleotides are TGCAGTGCTAGGAGACCTGGACAGGCAACTAAGAACACTGAAGCTTTCTTT. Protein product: CSARRPGQATKNTEAFF.

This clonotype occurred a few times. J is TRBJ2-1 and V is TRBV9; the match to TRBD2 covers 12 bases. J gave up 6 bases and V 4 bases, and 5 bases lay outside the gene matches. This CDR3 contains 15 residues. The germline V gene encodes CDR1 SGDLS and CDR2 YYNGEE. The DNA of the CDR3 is TGTGCCAGCAGCACGCGGACTAGCGGGGCCAATGAGCAGTTCTTC. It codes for CASSTRTSGANEQFF.

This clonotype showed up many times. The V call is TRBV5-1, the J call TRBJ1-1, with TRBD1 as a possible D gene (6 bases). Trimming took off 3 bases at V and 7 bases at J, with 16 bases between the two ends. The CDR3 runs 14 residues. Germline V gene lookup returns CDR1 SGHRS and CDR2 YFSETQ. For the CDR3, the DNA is TGCGCCAGCAGCTCCCGAGGGGGGAACGGTGAAGCTTTCTTT. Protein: CASSSRGGNGEAFF.

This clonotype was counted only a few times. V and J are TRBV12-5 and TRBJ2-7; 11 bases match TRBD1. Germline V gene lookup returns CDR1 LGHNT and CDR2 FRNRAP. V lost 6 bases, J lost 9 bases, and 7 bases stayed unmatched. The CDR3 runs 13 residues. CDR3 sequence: CASGGTGGTGQYF. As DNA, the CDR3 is TGTGCTAGTGGGGGGACAGGGGGAACGGGGCAGTACTTC.

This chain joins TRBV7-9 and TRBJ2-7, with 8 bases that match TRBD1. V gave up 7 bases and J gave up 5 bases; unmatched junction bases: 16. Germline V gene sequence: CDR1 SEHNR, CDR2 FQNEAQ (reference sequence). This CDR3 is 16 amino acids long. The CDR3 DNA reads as TGTGCCAGCACTTCTAGAACTCCAGGGGGCATGAACGAGCAGTACTTC. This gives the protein CASTSRTPGGMNEQYF.

The CDR3, as DNA: TGTGCCAGCAGCCAAGACGGGCGGGAGGGCCGGAATGAGCAGTTCTTC. Amino acids: CASSQDGREGRNEQFF. The rearrangement joins TRBV3-1 to TRBJ2-1, with 9 bases aligning to TRBD2. The CDR3 consists of 16 residues. The germline V gene has CDR1 LGHDT and CDR2 YNNKEL (reference sequence). Trimming took 0 bases from V and 7 from J; bases not matched to a gene: 7.

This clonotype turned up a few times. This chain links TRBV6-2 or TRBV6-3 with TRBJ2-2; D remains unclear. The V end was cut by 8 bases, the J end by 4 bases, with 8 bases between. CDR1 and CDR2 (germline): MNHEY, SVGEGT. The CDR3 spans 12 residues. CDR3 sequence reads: CASQVATGELFF. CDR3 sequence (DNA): TGTGCCAGCCAGGTTGCCACCGGGGAGCTGTTTTTT.

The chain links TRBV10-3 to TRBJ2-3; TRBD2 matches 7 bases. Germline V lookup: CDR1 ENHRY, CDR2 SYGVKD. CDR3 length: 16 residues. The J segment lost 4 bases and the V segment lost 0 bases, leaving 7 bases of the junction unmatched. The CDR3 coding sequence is TGTGCCATCAGTGAGTCTCCTGCGGGGAGGGCAGATACGCAGTATTTT. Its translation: CAISESPAGRADTQYF.

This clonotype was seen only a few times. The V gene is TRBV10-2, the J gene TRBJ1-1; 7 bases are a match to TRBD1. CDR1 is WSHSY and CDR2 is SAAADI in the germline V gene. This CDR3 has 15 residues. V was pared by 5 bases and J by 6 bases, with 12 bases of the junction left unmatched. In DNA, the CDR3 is TGCGCCAGCAGTCCGGGGGACAGTCGCAATCCTGAAGCTTTCTTT. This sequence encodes CASSPGDSRNPEAFF.